The subject of this entry is one T cell receptor (beta chain). Its specificity is not known. An end of the junction does not agree with germline; a read error may underlie this. Germline values: CDR1 SNHLY, CDR2 FYNNEI. The CDR3 extends over 10 amino acids. This sample stems from a study of glioma-infiltrating T cells. The study's findings and limits: Very few CDR3 sequences were shared between tissue and blood. Non-neoplastic patients had below-expected tissue-blood divergence, while all gliomas exceeded expectation.

Using RNA template, CDR3s of TCR alpha and beta were amplified with iRepertoire arm-PCR. Tissue mRNA or PBMC total RNA, roughly 85-450 ng, went into one-step reverse transcription and amplification. TCRdb called the multiplex PCR reads again in MiXCR, with one record for every CDR3 protein. The data contain roughly 200,000 distinct CDR3 sequences, around 42% of them singletons. The chain is built from TRBV2 and TRBJ1-2; D not certain. Source material: glioma tissue, nonneoplastic brain tissue, or PBMCs (not recorded which). The sequence was collected from a human donor with low-grade glioma or glioblastoma, undergoing nonglioma brain surgery, or in good health (not recorded which). DNA for the CDR3: TGTGCCAGGAGTGCGGGAGGCTACACCTTC. This gives the protein CARSAGGYTF.